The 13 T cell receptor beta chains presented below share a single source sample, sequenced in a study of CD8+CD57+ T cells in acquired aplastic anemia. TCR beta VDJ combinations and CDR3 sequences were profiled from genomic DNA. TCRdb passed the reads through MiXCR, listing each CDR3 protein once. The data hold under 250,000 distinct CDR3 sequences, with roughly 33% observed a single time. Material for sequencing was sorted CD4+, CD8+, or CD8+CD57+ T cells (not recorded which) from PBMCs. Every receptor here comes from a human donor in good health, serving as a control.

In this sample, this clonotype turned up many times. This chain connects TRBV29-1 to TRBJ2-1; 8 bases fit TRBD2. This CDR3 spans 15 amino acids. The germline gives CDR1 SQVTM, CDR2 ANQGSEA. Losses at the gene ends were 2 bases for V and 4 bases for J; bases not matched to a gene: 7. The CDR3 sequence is CSVEIASGGYNEQFF. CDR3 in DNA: TGCAGCGTTGAAATTGCAAGCGGGGGATACAATGAGCAGTTCTTC.

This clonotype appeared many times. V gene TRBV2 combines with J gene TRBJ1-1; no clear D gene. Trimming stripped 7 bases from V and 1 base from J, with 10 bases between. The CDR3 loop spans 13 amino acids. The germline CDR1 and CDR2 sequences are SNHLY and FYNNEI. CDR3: CASILIRNTEAFF. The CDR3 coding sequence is TGTGCCAGCATCCTTATCCGGAACACTGAAGCTTTCTTT.

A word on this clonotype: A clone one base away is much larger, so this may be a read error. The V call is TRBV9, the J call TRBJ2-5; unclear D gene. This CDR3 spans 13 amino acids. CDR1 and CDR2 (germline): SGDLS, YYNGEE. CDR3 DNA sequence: TGTGCCGGCAGCGTAGACCTCTCGGAGACCCAGTACTTC. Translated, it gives CAGSVDLSETQYF.

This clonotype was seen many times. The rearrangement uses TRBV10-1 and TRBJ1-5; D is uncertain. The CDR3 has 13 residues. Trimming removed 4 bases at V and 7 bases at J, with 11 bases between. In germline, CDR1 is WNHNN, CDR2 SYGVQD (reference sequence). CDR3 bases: TGCGCCAGCAGTGCTGCACCGGAACAGCCCCAGCATTTT. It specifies CASSAAPEQPQHF.

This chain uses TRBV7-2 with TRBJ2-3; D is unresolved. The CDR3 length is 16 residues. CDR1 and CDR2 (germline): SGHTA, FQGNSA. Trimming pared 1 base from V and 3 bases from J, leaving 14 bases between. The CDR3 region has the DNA TGTGCCAGCAGCTTAGTTGCAAAGAGAGGTACAGATACGCAGTATTTT. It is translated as CASSLVAKRGTDTQYF.

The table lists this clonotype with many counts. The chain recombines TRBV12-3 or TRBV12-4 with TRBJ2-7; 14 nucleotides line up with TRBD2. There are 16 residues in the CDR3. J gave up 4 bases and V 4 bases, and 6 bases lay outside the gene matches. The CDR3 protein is CASSSSRTSGGYEQYF. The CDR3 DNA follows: TGTGCCAGCAGTTCCTCCCGGACTAGCGGGGGGTACGAGCAGTACTTC.

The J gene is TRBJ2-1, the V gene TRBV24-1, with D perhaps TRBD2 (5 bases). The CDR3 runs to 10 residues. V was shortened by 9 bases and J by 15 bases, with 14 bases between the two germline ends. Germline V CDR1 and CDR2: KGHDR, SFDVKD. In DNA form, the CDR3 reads TGTGCCACCTGCGGGCCAAAAGGGTTCTTC. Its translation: CATCGPKGFF.

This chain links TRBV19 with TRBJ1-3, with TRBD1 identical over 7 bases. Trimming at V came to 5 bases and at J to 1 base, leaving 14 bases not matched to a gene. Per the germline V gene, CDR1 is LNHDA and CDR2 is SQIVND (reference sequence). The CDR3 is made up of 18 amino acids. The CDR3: CASSSDRVGKYSGNTIYF. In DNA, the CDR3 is TGTGCCAGTAGTTCCGACAGGGTTGGGAAGTATTCTGGAAACACCATATATTTT.

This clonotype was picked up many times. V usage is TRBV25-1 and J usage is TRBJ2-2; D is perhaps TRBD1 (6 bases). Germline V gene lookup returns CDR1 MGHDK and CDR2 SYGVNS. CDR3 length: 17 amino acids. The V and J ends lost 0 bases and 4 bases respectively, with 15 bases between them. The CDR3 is CASSEYKLAGATGELFF. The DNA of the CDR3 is TGTGCCAGCAGTGAATATAAATTGGCAGGGGCCACCGGGGAGCTGTTTTTT.

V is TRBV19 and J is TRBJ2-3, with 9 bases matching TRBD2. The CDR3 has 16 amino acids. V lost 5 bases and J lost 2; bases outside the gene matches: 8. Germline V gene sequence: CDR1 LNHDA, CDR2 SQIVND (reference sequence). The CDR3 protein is CASSVGTSFDTDTQYF. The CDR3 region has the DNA TGTGCCAGTAGTGTCGGGACTAGCTTTGACACAGATACGCAGTATTTT.

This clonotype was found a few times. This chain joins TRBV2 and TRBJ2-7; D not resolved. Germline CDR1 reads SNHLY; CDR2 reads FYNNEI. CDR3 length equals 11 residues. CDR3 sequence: CASSDGRLRIV. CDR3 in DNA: TGTGCCAGCAGTGACGGCCGGCTGCGAATAGTC.

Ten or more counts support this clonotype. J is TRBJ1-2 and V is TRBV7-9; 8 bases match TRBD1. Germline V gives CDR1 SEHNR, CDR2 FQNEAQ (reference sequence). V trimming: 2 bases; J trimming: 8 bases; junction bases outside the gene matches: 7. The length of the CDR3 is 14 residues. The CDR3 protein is CASSLIQGEWGYTF. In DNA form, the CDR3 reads TGTGCCAGCAGCTTAATACAGGGGGAGTGGGGCTACACCTTC. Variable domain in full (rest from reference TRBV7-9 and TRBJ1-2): DTGVSQNPRHKITKRGQNVTFRCDPISEHNRLYWYRQTLGQGPEFLTYFQNEAQLEKSRLLSDRFSAERPKGSFSTLEIQRTEQGDSAMYLCASSLIQGEWGYTFGSGTRLTVV.

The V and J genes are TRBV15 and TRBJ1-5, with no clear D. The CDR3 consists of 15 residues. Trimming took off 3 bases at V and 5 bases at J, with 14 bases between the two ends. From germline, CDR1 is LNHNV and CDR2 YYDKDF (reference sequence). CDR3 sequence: CATSRVELWDQPQHF. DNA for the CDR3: TGTGCCACCAGCAGGGTGGAGTTATGGGATCAGCCCCAGCATTTT.